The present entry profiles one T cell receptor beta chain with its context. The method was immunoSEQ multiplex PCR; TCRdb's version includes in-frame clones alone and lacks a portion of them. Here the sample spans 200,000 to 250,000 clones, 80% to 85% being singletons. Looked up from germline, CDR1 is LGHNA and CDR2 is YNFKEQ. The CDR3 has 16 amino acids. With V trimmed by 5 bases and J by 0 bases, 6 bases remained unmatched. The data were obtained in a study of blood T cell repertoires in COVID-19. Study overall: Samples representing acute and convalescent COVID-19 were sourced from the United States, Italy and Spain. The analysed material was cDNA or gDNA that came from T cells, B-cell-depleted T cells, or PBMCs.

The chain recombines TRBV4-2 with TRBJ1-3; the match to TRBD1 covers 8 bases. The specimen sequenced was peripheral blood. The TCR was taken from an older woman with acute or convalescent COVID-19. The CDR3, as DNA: TGTGCCAGCAGCACTCCTACAGGGGGCTCTGGAAACACCATATATTTT. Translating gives CASSTPTGGSGNTIYF.